These 17 T cell receptor beta chains were sequenced from one sample in a study of long-term antiretroviral therapy in people with HIV (dated 2022 in TCRdb). Sequencing of the TRB variable region was done with the immunoSEQ hsTCRB v3.0 assay at survey level resolution. Sourced from immuneACCESS, this table was stored by TCRdb with only in-frame sequences that have V and J called. A share of the clones is absent; for the studies checked, an unresolved V gene accounts for under half, and the remainder has no known explanation. The sample includes some 30,000 clones, with around nine tenths observed a single time. Clones ranked in the top ten supply roughly 4% of the sample. Sequencing used unsorted PBMCs, obtained 5 to 5.5 years after starting antiretroviral therapy. The source is a woman in her thirties or forties with HIV.

The V gene is TRBV7-9, the J gene TRBJ1-3; D ambiguous. V lost 5 bases to trimming and J lost 5 bases, with 10 bases between them. Germline CDR1 and CDR2: SEHNR and FQNEAQ (reference sequence). CDR3 size: 13 residues. CDR3 in amino acids: CASSTDLRNTIYF. CDR3 DNA sequence: TGTGCCAGCAGCACGGACCTTAGAAACACCATATATTTT.

This clone was detected once. The chain combines TRBV10-3 with TRBJ1-2; D not certain. Germline V gene data show CDR1 as ENHRY and CDR2 as SYGVKD. CDR3 length: 15 amino acids. The V and J ends lost 0 bases and 7 bases respectively, with 15 bases between them. The CDR3 loop is CAISESSGVLAGYTF. CDR3 bases: TGTGCCATCAGTGAGTCGAGCGGGGTTTTGGCTGGCTACACCTTC.

The V gene is TRBV6-5, the J gene TRBJ2-7, with 7 bases matching TRBD1. The V gene end was trimmed by 2 bases and the J gene end by 3 bases; junction bases not matched to a gene: 4. Germline V CDR1 and CDR2: MNHEY, SVGAGI. The CDR3 is 14 residues long. The CDR3 DNA reads as TGTGCCAGCAGTTACGCTAGACAGGGCTACGAGCAGTACTTC. Translation gives CASSYARQGYEQYF.

CDR3 protein: CASSQQVPGVQGPHEQFF. The CDR3 coding sequence is TGCGCCAGCAGCCAGCAAGTCCCGGGGGTCCAAGGCCCCCATGAGCAGTTCTTC. The chain couples TRBV4-3 to TRBJ2-1; weak D call: TRBD2 (6 bases). The CDR3 runs 18 residues. Looked up from germline, CDR1 is LGHNA and CDR2 is YSLEER. Trimming left V 3 bases short and J 8 bases short, with 26 bases between.

The chain joins TRBV29-1 to TRBJ1-4; D not resolved. CDR1 is SQVTM, CDR2 ANQGSEA, per germline. V was pared by 1 base and J by 7 bases, with 7 bases between. This CDR3 region has 12 residues. Here the CDR3 DNA reads TGCAGCGTTGAAGCGGGCCGTGAAAAACTGTTTTTT. Protein product: CSVEAGREKLFF.

The V gene is TRBV7-6, the J gene TRBJ1-4; 8 nucleotides agree with TRBD1. Germline V gene sequence: CDR1 SGHVS, CDR2 FNYEAQ. J gave up 14 bases and V 5 bases, and 7 bases lay outside the gene matches. The CDR3 extends over 12 amino acids. CDR3 in amino acids: CASSAWTGPLFF. The CDR3 nucleotides are TGTGCCAGCAGCGCATGGACAGGGCCCCTGTTTTTT.

This rearrangement joins TRBV15 to TRBJ1-3; the D is unclear. Trimming left V 0 bases short and J 4 bases short, with 10 bases between. CDR3 size: 15 residues. Looked up from germline, CDR1 is LNHNV and CDR2 is YYDKDF (reference sequence). This CDR3 is CATSRDRGVGNTIYF. The CDR3 DNA sequence: TGTGCCACCAGCAGAGATCGGGGTGTCGGAAACACCATATATTTT.

The chain links TRBV7-2 to TRBJ1-6; D uncertain. The CDR3 contains 16 residues. V lost 1 base and J lost 10, with 17 bases in between. Germline CDR1 reads SGHTA; CDR2 reads FQGNSA. The CDR3 sequence: CASSLDGNRPGSPLHF. CDR3 nucleotides: TGTGCCAGCAGCTTAGACGGAAATAGGCCTGGATCACCCCTCCACTTT.

This chain uses TRBV5-1 with TRBJ2-7; D unresolved. Germline-derived CDR1 and CDR2 are SGHRS and YFSETQ. The CDR3 runs 14 residues. V was clipped by 0 bases and J by 3 bases, with 10 bases between them. CDR3 DNA sequence: TGCGCCAGCAGCTTGGCCCGCCAGAACTACGAGCAGTACTTC. This encodes CASSLARQNYEQYF.

J is TRBJ2-1 and V is TRBV5-1, with TRBD2 matching over 12 bases. V trimming: 4 bases; J trimming: 8 bases; junction bases outside the gene matches: 16. The length of the CDR3 is 18 residues. Germline V gene sequence: CDR1 SGHRS, CDR2 YFSETQ. DNA for the CDR3: TGCGCCAGCAGCCGATCAGCAACTAGCGGGAGGATTGGTGATGAGCAGTTCTTC. Translated: CASSRSATSGRIGDEQFF.

The chain recombines TRBV7-9 with TRBJ1-1; maybe TRBD1 (6 bases). Germline values: CDR1 SEHNR, CDR2 FQNEAQ (reference sequence). Between the trimmed V and J ends, which lost 2 bases and 3 bases, there was a span of 16 bases. CDR3 size: 16 residues. The CDR3 here is CASSLPYVGGDTEAFF. The CDR3 DNA sequence: TGTGCCAGCAGCTTACCCTACGTGGGGGGCGACACTGAAGCTTTCTTT. The full variable domain, completed using reference TRBV7-9 and TRBJ1-1, is DTGVSQNPRHKITKRGQNVTFRCDPISEHNRLYWYRQTLGQGPEFLTYFQNEAQLEKSRLLSDRFSAERPKGSFSTLEIQRTEQGDSAMYLCASSLPYVGGDTEAFFGQGTRLTVV.

V gene TRBV19 combines with J gene TRBJ2-7; 7 bases line up with TRBD1. V dropped 5 bases and J dropped 2; count of bases not matched to a gene: 3. There are 13 residues in the CDR3. CDR1 and CDR2 from the germline V gene are LNHDA and SQIVND (reference sequence). CDR3 protein: CASSPGTAYEQYF. The CDR3 region has the DNA TGTGCCAGTAGTCCAGGGACAGCCTACGAGCAGTACTTC.

CDR3 sequence (DNA): TGTGCCAGTAGTAGGACTAGGACGGAGGAGCAGTTCTTC. It yields the protein CASSRTRTEEQFF. The genes are TRBV19 and TRBJ2-1, with 7 bases lining up with TRBD2. After removal of 4 bases from V and 10 bases from J, the junction contained 7 bases not matched to a gene. The CDR3 contains 13 residues. Germline assignment: CDR1 LNHDA and CDR2 SQIVND (reference sequence).

The V gene is TRBV28, the J gene TRBJ1-2; tentative D call: TRBD1 (6 bases). V was shortened by 3 bases and J by 3 bases, with 14 bases between the two germline ends. Germline loops: CDR1 MDHEN, CDR2 SYDVKM. This CDR3 comprises 15 residues. The CDR3 DNA sequence: TGTGCCAGCAGTTTGGGGGGGCATGATGACTATGGCTACACCTTC. Encoded protein: CASSLGGHDDYGYTF.

CDR3 loop: CASSDVEYHRELFF. The DNA for the CDR3 is TGTGCCAGCAGCGATGTAGAGTACCACCGGGAGCTGTTTTTT. The chain has TRBV7-9 and TRBJ2-2, with unresolved D. The germline gives CDR1 SEHNR, CDR2 FQNEAQ (reference sequence). Trimming shortened V by 5 bases and J by 9 bases, and 16 bases separated the two germline ends. This CDR3 has 14 residues.

This clone turned up a few times. V is TRBV5-1 and J is TRBJ2-4; D unresolved. CDR3 length: 13 residues. Trimming removed 0 bases at V and 13 bases at J, with 14 bases between. Germline values: CDR1 SGHRS, CDR2 YFSETQ. The CDR3 coding sequence is TGCGCCAGCAGCTTGGATATGCGCGACCAACAGTACTTC. Its translation: CASSLDMRDQQYF.

This chain joins TRBV4-2 and TRBJ2-5; D is unresolved. The ends were cut back, 1 base at V and 3 bases at J, with 9 bases in the middle. Germline V gene data show CDR1 as LGHNA and CDR2 as YNFKEQ. This CDR3 is built from 14 residues. The CDR3: CASSQGLGKETQYF. The CDR3 coding sequence is TGTGCCAGCAGCCAAGGTTTAGGGAAAGAGACCCAGTACTTC.